Listed here is a single T cell receptor (beta chain). Time point given: pretreatment peripheral blood. The sample comes from a study of PD-L1 blockade in urothelial cancer. Profiling relied on immunoSEQ multiplex PCR, and the TCRdb table lists in-frame clones only, not all of them. The sample gives tens of thousands of clones, approximately 80% of which show up once; approximately 5.1% is in the top ten. This TCR was sampled from a man in his 70s with urothelial cancer. This material consisted of PBMCs, taken around atezolizumab (anti-PD-L1) treatment.

Here the CDR3 DNA reads TGTGCCAGCAGCTTGGTCCCCGGTAGTTACAATGAGCAGTTCTTC. As protein: CASSLVPGSYNEQFF. V usage is TRBV7-2 and J usage is TRBJ2-1; D is undetermined. The germline V gene encodes CDR1 SGHTA and CDR2 FQGNSA. This CDR3 spans 15 amino acids. V shed 3 bases and J shed 4 bases, with 13 bases lying between them.